A selection of T cell receptor beta chains follows, all from one sample in a study of blood T cell repertoires in COVID-19. The assay was immunoSEQ multiplex PCR, and TCRdb's table has in-frame clones only and misses some. Among about 64,000 clones listed, approximately 82% were seen once. The material sequenced was peripheral blood. The receptor set was obtained from a man older than 75 with acute or convalescent COVID-19. CDR3s include the opening cysteine and the closing phenylalanine or tryptophan. D genes are given only for firm matches. Rows give clone size only sometimes, using once, few, many, or a class for an expanded clone.

j_call d_call clone_size v_call cdr3_aa cdr3_nt
TRBJ1-5 NA NA TRBV4-1 CASSQTGPINQPQHF TGCGCCAGCAGTCAGACAGGACCCATCAATCAGCCCCAGCATTTT
TRBJ2-7 TRBD2 NA TRBV18 CASSRASGGAGEQYF TGTGCCAGCTCACGAGCTAGCGGGGGGGCCGGTGAGCAGTACTTC
TRBJ2-7 NA NA TRBV4-1 CASSQDPTRGRATYEQYF TGCGCCAGCAGCCAAGATCCAACCCGTGGCAGGGCCACCTACGAGCAGTACTTC
TRBJ1-2 TRBD1 once TRBV11-2 CASKQGDMANYGYTF TGTGCCAGCAAACAGGGGGATATGGCAAACTATGGCTACACCTTC
TRBJ2-2 TRBD2 once TRBV10-1 CASSESAGANTGELFF TGCGCCAGCAGTGAGTCGGCGGGAGCGAACACCGGGGAGCTGTTTTTT
TRBJ1-4 NA NA TRBV27 CASSHLVTGDAEKLFF TGTGCCAGCAGTCACCTCGTTACAGGAGATGCTGAAAAACTGTTTTTT
TRBJ2-7 NA few TRBV6-5 CASSPQGLEQYF TGTGCCAGCAGTCCACAGGGCCTCGAGCAGTACTTC
TRBJ2-3 NA NA TRBV11-2 CASSLTGVTDTQYF TGTGCCAGCAGCTTAACGGGAGTCACAGATACGCAGTATTTT
TRBJ2-7 NA once TRBV10-2 CASSESNLGTYEQYF TGCGCCAGCAGTGAGTCTAACCTAGGAACCTACGAGCAGTACTTC
TRBJ1-3 NA NA TRBV27 CASSPVRHGNTIYF TGTGCCAGCAGCCCAGTTCGCCACGGAAACACCATATATTTT
TRBJ2-3 NA NA TRBV19 CASNPLRMDYPFTDTQYF TGTGCCAGTAACCCACTTCGAATGGACTACCCGTTTACAGATACGCAGTATTTT
TRBJ1-3 NA NA TRBV9 CASSVHQGSSGNTIYF TGTGCCAGCAGCGTACATCAAGGGAGCTCTGGAAACACCATATATTTT
TRBJ1-2 NA once TRBV28 CASSLTVGGYTF TGTGCCAGCAGTCTTACCGTCGGTGGCTACACCTTC
TRBJ1-2 TRBD1 NA TRBV9 CASSPDPDRVDYGYTF TGTGCCAGCAGCCCCGATCCGGACAGGGTCGACTATGGCTACACCTTC
TRBJ1-1 NA NA TRBV27 CASSFEGINTEAFF TGTGCCAGCAGTTTTGAGGGAATCAACACTGAAGCTTTCTTT
TRBJ1-6 TRBD1 NA TRBV7-2 CASSPPSRGRSPLHF TGTGCCAGCAGCCCTCCCAGCAGGGGGCGTTCACCCCTCCACTTT
TRBJ1-1 TRBD1 NA TRBV18 CASSPLTGGLNTEAFF TGTGCCAGCTCACCATTGACAGGGGGCCTGAACACTGAAGCTTTCTTT
TRBJ2-2 NA NA TRBV7-9 CASTPPSGSNTGELFF TGTGCCAGCACCCCCCCCAGCGGATCCAACACCGGGGAGCTGTTTTTT
TRBJ2-5 TRBD2 NA TRBV5-5 CASSLLPSGGAQETQYF TGTGCCAGCAGCTTGTTGCCTAGCGGGGGGGCCCAAGAGACCCAGTACTTC
TRBJ2-1 NA few TRBV29-1 CSVHMRNEQFF TGCAGCGTCCACATGAGGAATGAGCAGTTCTTC
TRBJ2-1 TRBD1 NA TRBV5-1 CASSTGQGTLYEQFF TGCGCCAGCAGCACGGGACAGGGGACCCTGTATGAGCAGTTCTTC
TRBJ2-7 NA NA TRBV11-3 CASSMRTYEQYF TGTGCCAGCAGCATGAGGACCTACGAGCAGTACTTC
TRBJ2-1 TRBD1 NA TRBV5-1 CASSSSGQGINEQFF TGCGCCAGCAGCTCATCGGGACAGGGGATCAATGAGCAGTTCTTC
TRBJ2-7 TRBD1 NA TRBV29-1 CSVDTGTGIHEQYF TGCAGCGTTGATACCGGGACAGGGATCCACGAGCAGTACTTC
TRBJ1-3 NA NA TRBV9 CASSPVFSGNTIYF TGTGCCAGCAGCCCCGTTTTCTCTGGAAACACCATATATTTT
TRBJ1-3 TRBD1 NA TRBV10-3 CAIGGQGLSGNTIYF TGTGCCATCGGCGGACAGGGCCTCTCTGGAAACACCATATATTTT
TRBJ1-2 NA NA TRBV6-5 CASRDTGSYGYTF TGTGCCAGCAGGGACACAGGGAGCTATGGCTACACCTTC
TRBJ1-1 TRBD1 NA TRBV5-5 CASSSPDRGQTEAFF TGTGCCAGCAGCTCCCCGGACAGGGGGCAGACTGAAGCTTTCTTT
TRBJ2-1 TRBD2 NA TRBV5-1 CASSLGTSGGGWQFF TGCGCCAGCAGCTTGGGGACTAGCGGGGGAGGTTGGCAGTTCTTC
TRBJ2-7 TRBD1 NA TRBV28 CASGGPVTGMAYEQYF TGTGCCAGTGGGGGTCCTGTGACAGGGATGGCATACGAGCAGTACTTC
TRBJ1-5 NA NA TRBV20-1 CSASTRNQPQHF TGCAGTGCTAGTACCCGGAATCAGCCCCAGCATTTT
TRBJ1-1 TRBD1 NA TRBV4-1 CASSLLSGQGNTEAFF TGCGCCAGCAGCCTCTTATCTGGACAGGGGAACACTGAAGCTTTCTTT
TRBJ2-1 TRBD1 few TRBV28 CASTPGGTGVYNEQFF TGTGCCAGCACCCCCGGCGGGACAGGGGTCTACAATGAGCAGTTCTTC
TRBJ2-5 NA once TRBV29-1 CSVDPGQETQYF TGCAGCGTTGATCCAGGGCAAGAGACCCAGTACTTC
TRBJ2-7 NA NA TRBV29-1 CSVPVGSGEQYF TGCAGCGTGCCCGTGGGGTCGGGGGAGCAGTACTTC
TRBJ2-1 TRBD1 NA TRBV7-8 CASSLRGTGDYEQFF TGTGCCAGCAGCTTAAGGGGGACAGGGGACTATGAGCAGTTCTTC
TRBJ2-1 NA NA TRBV10-3 CAISEETDLIRNEQFF TGTGCCATCAGTGAGGAGACAGATCTAATACGCAATGAGCAGTTCTTC
TRBJ2-3 NA once TRBV4-1 CASSQPSHTDTQYF TGCGCCAGCAGCCAACCGTCACACACAGATACGCAGTATTTT
TRBJ2-3 TRBD2 NA TRBV6-6 CATLKREGTDTQYF TGTGCCACCCTTAAGCGGGAGGGGACAGATACGCAGTATTTT
TRBJ2-5 NA few TRBV7-2 CASSPGQLRETQYF TGTGCCAGCAGCCCCGGACAGCTACGGGAGACCCAGTACTTC
TRBJ2-5 TRBD2 few TRBV19 CASSISGLAVQYF TGTGCCAGTAGTATATCTGGACTAGCGGTCCAGTACTTC
TRBJ2-2 NA few TRBV7-8 CASSLAGANTGELFF TGTGCCAGCAGCTTAGCGGGAGCGAACACCGGGGAGCTGTTTTTT
TRBJ2-1 TRBD2 NA TRBV6-1 CASSEEAGGKILNNEQFF TGTGCCAGCAGTGAAGAGGCGGGGGGGAAAATCTTGAACAATGAGCAGTTCTTC
TRBJ1-5 TRBD1 NA TRBV18 CASSPGQGNQPQHF TGTGCCAGCTCACCGGGACAGGGCAATCAGCCCCAGCATTTT
TRBJ2-6 NA NA TRBV5-4 CASSLGGIGANVLTF TGTGCCAGCAGCTTGGGAGGAATTGGGGCCAACGTCCTGACTTTC
TRBJ2-5 NA few TRBV28 CATQARMIQETQYF TGTGCCACACAGGCCAGGATGATCCAAGAGACCCAGTACTTC
TRBJ2-1 NA NA TRBV24-1 CATSAGSLTTDYNEQFF TGTGCCACCAGTGCTGGGAGCCTTACGACGGATTACAATGAGCAGTTCTTC
TRBJ2-1 TRBD1 NA TRBV5-1 CASSPDRGGGREQFF TGCGCCAGCAGTCCGGACAGGGGAGGGGGCAGGGAGCAGTTCTTC
TRBJ2-5 TRBD2 NA TRBV4-2 CASSQDLNGGTETQYF TGTGCCAGCAGCCAAGATTTAAACGGGGGGACAGAGACCCAGTACTTC
TRBJ2-7 TRBD2 NA TRBV5-1 CASSQDAGRANEQYF TGCGCCAGCAGCCAAGACGCGGGGAGGGCCAACGAGCAGTACTTC
TRBJ2-3 TRBD2 once TRBV2 CASSVVAGDPQTQYF TGTGCCAGCAGTGTGGTAGCGGGGGACCCTCAGACGCAGTATTTT
TRBJ1-2 NA NA TRBV10-2 CASRGQTDGYTF TGCGCCAGCAGGGGGCAGACGGATGGCTACACCTTC
TRBJ2-7 NA NA TRBV29-1 CSVGSGSYEQYF TGCAGCGTTGGGTCCGGGTCCTACGAGCAGTACTTC
TRBJ1-1 TRBD1 NA TRBV6-2/TRBV6-3 CASSPSRDRNTEAFF TGTGCCAGCAGTCCCTCCCGGGACAGGAACACTGAAGCTTTCTTT
TRBJ1-2 NA NA TRBV2 CASSRLRQVDGYTF TGTGCCAGCAGTCGCTTGCGACAAGTAGATGGCTACACCTTC
TRBJ1-1 NA once TRBV7-2 CASSRDWNFIEAFF TGTGCCAGCAGCCGGGACTGGAACTTTATTGAAGCTTTCTTT
TRBJ2-6 NA NA TRBV2 CASSGTGANVLTF TGTGCCAGCAGCGGTACTGGGGCCAACGTCCTGACTTTC
TRBJ1-3 TRBD1 NA TRBV10-3 CAIRWTGDSSGNTIYF TGTGCCATCAGGTGGACAGGCGACTCTTCTGGAAACACCATATATTTT
TRBJ1-1 TRBD1 NA TRBV7-2 CASSGRTGVTEAFF TGTGCCAGCAGCGGACGGACAGGTGTAACTGAAGCTTTCTTT